The T cell receptor beta chain under discussion was sequenced for a study of blood T cell repertoires in COVID-19. The CDR3 has 14 amino acids. J was trimmed by 4 bases and V by 3 bases; bases with no gene match: 3. The germline gives CDR1 SGHRS, CDR2 YFSETQ. The protocol was immunoSEQ multiplex PCR, while the TCRdb copy is restricted to in-frame clones and leaves out a portion. The data hold under 300,000 clones, with more than 65% observed a single time. Participants' reported clinical history set cohort assignment. Before being deemed recovered, Cohort 3 donors had two negative PCRs, clearance, or symptom resolution.

The sequence was collected from a man aged 45 to 65 who had recovered from COVID-19. V is TRBV5-1 and J is TRBJ1-4, with 7 bases fitting TRBD1. Sequencing input: PBMCs or T cells enriched from blood (not recorded which). The CDR3 nucleotides are TGCGCCAGCAGCTCGACAGGGCGTAATGAAAAACTGTTTTTT. This gives the protein CASSSTGRNEKLFF.